The rows below give T cell receptor beta chains drawn from one sample of a study of CD8 T cells in Susac syndrome. TCRdb fed the immunoSEQ multiplex PCR reads into MiXCR, producing one record per CDR3 protein. The sample gives 170,000 or so distinct CDR3 sequences, 93% of which show up once; roughly 0.098% is in the top ten. Input material: CD4+ T cells from PBMCs. These TCRs come from a human donor with multiple sclerosis. CDR3s include the opening cysteine and the closing phenylalanine or tryptophan. The D gene is left open where the match is weak. Clone size appears in some rows only: once, few, many, or a class for an expanded clone.

size: NA
D: NA
V: TRBV30
J: TRBJ2-7
DNA: TGTGCCTGGAAAACTCCGTTTTCCTACGAGCAGTACTTC
CDR3: CAWKTPFSYEQYF

size: NA
D: NA
V: TRBV4-1
J: TRBJ1-4
DNA: TGCGCCAGCAGCCACAGAGGGCAAGATGAAAAACTGTTTTTT
CDR3: CASSHRGQDEKLFF

size: NA
D: NA
V: TRBV10-3
J: TRBJ2-2
DNA: TGTGCCATTATGGGAACGAACACCGGGGAGCTGTTTTTT
CDR3: CAIMGTNTGELFF

size: NA
D: NA
V: TRBV25-1
J: TRBJ2-1
DNA: TGTGCCAGCAGTGACGGGTACAATGAGCAGTTCTTC
CDR3: CASSDGYNEQFF

size: NA
D: NA
V: TRBV28
J: TRBJ1-1
DNA: TGTGCCAGCAGTCTACCTAACATGAACACTGAAGCTTTCTTT
CDR3: CASSLPNMNTEAFF

size: once
D: NA
V: TRBV6-5
J: TRBJ2-7
DNA: TGTGCCAGCAGCCTACCGGGTTCGGACGAGCAGTACTTC
CDR3: CASSLPGSDEQYF

size: NA
D: NA
V: TRBV20-1
J: TRBJ2-7
DNA: TGCAGTGCTCAGCTGGATTCCTACGAGCAGTACTTC
CDR3: CSAQLDSYEQYF

size: NA
D: NA
V: TRBV20-1
J: TRBJ1-4
DNA: TGCAGCGGAGGCACCAATAATGAAAAACTGTTTTTT
CDR3: CSGGTNNEKLFF

size: NA
D: NA
V: TRBV12-3/TRBV12-4
J: TRBJ2-7
DNA: TGTGCCAGCAGTTTTTCGACGGCTACCTACGAGCAGTACTTC
CDR3: CASSFSTATYEQYF

size: once
D: NA
V: TRBV2
J: TRBJ1-2
DNA: TGTGCCAGCAGTCGGACAGCCTATGGCTACACCTTC
CDR3: CASSRTAYGYTF

size: NA
D: NA
V: TRBV25-1
J: TRBJ1-2
DNA: TGTGCCAGCAGTGAAAAAGTGGACCTCGATGGCTACACCTTC
CDR3: CASSEKVDLDGYTF

size: NA
D: TRBD2
V: TRBV4-3
J: TRBJ2-1
DNA: TGCGCCAGCAGCCCCCAACTAGCGGGGGGAGCAAATGAGCAGTTCTTC
CDR3: CASSPQLAGGANEQFF

size: NA
D: TRBD2
V: TRBV12-3/TRBV12-4
J: TRBJ2-7
DNA: TGTGCCAGCAGTTGGGGGGGAGGGACCTACGAGCAGTACTTC
CDR3: CASSWGGGTYEQYF

size: NA
D: NA
V: TRBV7-2
J: TRBJ2-5
DNA: TGTGCCAGCAGCTTTGCGGGGGCTTCGCAGACCCAGTACTTC
CDR3: CASSFAGASQTQYF

size: NA
D: TRBD2
V: TRBV7-8
J: TRBJ2-1
DNA: TGTGCCAGCAGCTTAGCAAGCGGGAGTGGTTACTACAATGAGCAGTTCTTC
CDR3: CASSLASGSGYYNEQFF

size: NA
D: NA
V: TRBV10-1
J: TRBJ2-2
DNA: TGCGCCAGCAGTGACTTGAACACCGGGGAGCTGTTTTTT
CDR3: CASSDLNTGELFF

size: NA
D: TRBD2
V: TRBV14
J: TRBJ2-1
DNA: TGTGCCAGCAGCCACTCGGGACTATACAATGAGCAGTTCTTC
CDR3: CASSHSGLYNEQFF

size: NA
D: NA
V: TRBV19
J: TRBJ2-1
DNA: TGTGCCAGTAGTATACGGGGAAGCTCCTACAATGAGCAGTTCTTC
CDR3: CASSIRGSSYNEQFF

size: NA
D: NA
V: TRBV5-1
J: TRBJ2-3
DNA: TGCGCCAGCAGCTTTAACCCGACGAGCACAGATACGCAGTATTTT
CDR3: CASSFNPTSTDTQYF

size: NA
D: NA
V: TRBV2
J: TRBJ1-2
DNA: TGTGCCAGCAGGGTACAGGGCTCCGGCTACACCTTC
CDR3: CASRVQGSGYTF

size: NA
D: NA
V: TRBV18
J: TRBJ2-7
DNA: TGTGCCAGCTCACCAACTAGTCCGGGGGTGTCCTACGAGCAGTACTTC
CDR3: CASSPTSPGVSYEQYF

size: NA
D: TRBD2
V: TRBV27
J: TRBJ2-7
DNA: TGTGCCAGCAGTCCCGGGACTAGCGGCTACGAGCAGTACTTC
CDR3: CASSPGTSGYEQYF

size: NA
D: TRBD1
V: TRBV5-1
J: TRBJ2-6
DNA: TGCGCCACCAGGGACAGGGGGCAAGCTGGGGCCAACGTCCTGACTTTC
CDR3: CATRDRGQAGANVLTF

size: NA
D: NA
V: TRBV24-1
J: TRBJ2-1
DNA: TGTGCCACCAGTGGCGGACCGAGCTACAATGAGCAGTTCTTC
CDR3: CATSGGPSYNEQFF

size: NA
D: NA
V: TRBV18
J: TRBJ2-1
DNA: TGTGCCAGCTCACCACCGGGTCAGACAATCGGCAATGAGCAGTTCTTC
CDR3: CASSPPGQTIGNEQFF

size: once
D: NA
V: TRBV20-1
J: TRBJ2-3
DNA: TGCAGTGCTCCCCCCTCCACAGATACGCAGTATTTT
CDR3: CSAPPSTDTQYF

size: NA
D: NA
V: TRBV6-5
J: TRBJ2-3
DNA: TGTGCCAGCAGTTACTATGGAGGGGGCCTCGGCACAGATACGCAGTATTTT
CDR3: CASSYYGGGLGTDTQYF

size: NA
D: NA
V: TRBV4-2
J: TRBJ2-7
DNA: TGTGCCAGCAGCCTATTTGGCAAGGAAGAAGAGGAGCAGTACTTC
CDR3: CASSLFGKEEEEQYF

size: once
D: TRBD2
V: TRBV12-3/TRBV12-4
J: TRBJ2-1
DNA: TGTGCCAGCAGTTTTCAACTAGCGGGGAATGAGCAGTTCTTC
CDR3: CASSFQLAGNEQFF

size: once
D: TRBD2
V: TRBV20-1
J: TRBJ2-2
DNA: TGCAGTGCTCGGACTAGCGGGAGTCACACCGGGGAGCTGTTTTTT
CDR3: CSARTSGSHTGELFF

size: NA
D: NA
V: TRBV19
J: TRBJ2-3
DNA: TGTGCCAGTAGTATAGAAGGCGTTAGGGCAGGGGACACAGATACGCAGTATTTT
CDR3: CASSIEGVRAGDTDTQYF

size: few
D: NA
V: TRBV12-3/TRBV12-4
J: TRBJ1-2
DNA: TGTGCCAGCAGTCCACAGGGATTTGGCTACACCTTC
CDR3: CASSPQGFGYTF

size: NA
D: NA
V: TRBV5-8
J: TRBJ1-4
DNA: TGTGCCAGCAGCTACAGTGATTTTAATGAAAAACTGTTTTTT
CDR3: CASSYSDFNEKLFF

size: few
D: NA
V: TRBV2
J: TRBJ2-1
DNA: TGTGCCAGCAGTGTACTCGCCAATGAGCAGTTCTTC
CDR3: CASSVLANEQFF

size: NA
D: TRBD1
V: TRBV27
J: TRBJ2-7
DNA: TGTGCCACGCGGACAGGGTCGGTTTCCGAGCAGTACTTC
CDR3: CATRTGSVSEQYF

size: NA
D: NA
V: TRBV2
J: TRBJ1-2
DNA: TGTGCCAGCAGTGAGCAGGGGCGAAACTATGGCTACACCTTC
CDR3: CASSEQGRNYGYTF

size: NA
D: TRBD1
V: TRBV13
J: TRBJ1-2
DNA: TGTGCCAGCAGCGCCCCCGGGACAGGATTTAACTATGGCTACACCTTC
CDR3: CASSAPGTGFNYGYTF

size: NA
D: TRBD1
V: TRBV28
J: TRBJ1-5
DNA: TGTGCCAGCATCCTGGACAGGGCTCTTCAGCCCCAGCATTTT
CDR3: CASILDRALQPQHF

size: NA
D: TRBD2
V: TRBV19
J: TRBJ2-1
DNA: TGTGCCTCAGCTCGGGAGGCCGGGAGTTACAATGAGCAGTTCTTC
CDR3: CASAREAGSYNEQFF

size: NA
D: NA
V: TRBV6-6
J: TRBJ1-1
DNA: TGTGCCAGCAGTAGGGACGGATCAATGGAAGCTTTCTTT
CDR3: CASSRDGSMEAFF

size: NA
D: NA
V: TRBV7-9
J: TRBJ2-1
DNA: TGTGCCAGCAGCTTATCGTCGGGGGCAGGCAATGAGCAGTTCTTC
CDR3: CASSLSSGAGNEQFF

size: NA
D: NA
V: TRBV5-1
J: TRBJ2-3
DNA: TGCGCCAGCAGCTCCGGGGACACAGATACGCAGTATTTT
CDR3: CASSSGDTDTQYF

size: NA
D: NA
V: TRBV6-2/TRBV6-3
J: TRBJ1-5
DNA: TGTGCCAGCAGTTCTCGGGTGGAGGTAAGCAATCAGCCCCAGCATTTT
CDR3: CASSSRVEVSNQPQHF

size: NA
D: NA
V: TRBV15
J: TRBJ1-5
DNA: TGTGCCACCAGCACCTTCCCTGGGCAGCCCCAGCATTTT
CDR3: CATSTFPGQPQHF

size: NA
D: NA
V: TRBV15
J: TRBJ1-1
DNA: TGTGCCACCAGCAGTCACCCTAATCGACCTGAAGCTTTCTTT
CDR3: CATSSHPNRPEAFF

size: NA
D: NA
V: TRBV7-2
J: TRBJ2-7
DNA: TGTGCCAGCAGCTTACCTCCCCTCTACGAGCAGTACTTC
CDR3: CASSLPPLYEQYF

size: NA
D: NA
V: TRBV5-1
J: TRBJ1-2
DNA: TGCGCCAGCAGCCCAGACCGGGGCATCATCTCGGGCTACACCTTC
CDR3: CASSPDRGIISGYTF

size: few
D: NA
V: TRBV18
J: TRBJ2-5
DNA: TGTGCCAGCTCATTCCGGGACGGTCAAGAGACCCAGTACTTC
CDR3: CASSFRDGQETQYF

size: NA
D: NA
V: TRBV19
J: TRBJ1-5
DNA: TGTGCCAGTAGTATTGGACAGCTGTATCAGCCCCAGCATTTT
CDR3: CASSIGQLYQPQHF

size: NA
D: TRBD2
V: TRBV12-3/TRBV12-4
J: TRBJ2-5
DNA: TGTGCCAGCAGTTTGGGGCTAGCGGGGGCCGAGACCCAGTACTTC
CDR3: CASSLGLAGAETQYF

size: NA
D: NA
V: TRBV10-2
J: TRBJ2-5
DNA: TGCGCCAGCAGTGAGTCGAGCGCCCGGGAGACCCAGTACTTC
CDR3: CASSESSARETQYF

size: NA
D: NA
V: TRBV20-1
J: TRBJ2-3
DNA: TGCAGTGCTAGGGAGTTCGGGCGAGACACAGATACGCAGTATTTT
CDR3: CSAREFGRDTDTQYF

size: once
D: NA
V: TRBV12-3/TRBV12-4
J: TRBJ1-4
DNA: TGTGCCAGCAGTTGGGCTAATGAAAAACTGTTTTTT
CDR3: CASSWANEKLFF

size: NA
D: TRBD1
V: TRBV28
J: TRBJ2-4
DNA: TGTGCCAGCAGTTCCTCCTTCGGGACAGGGGGAAAGGACCTGTACTTC
CDR3: CASSSSFGTGGKDLYF

size: few
D: NA
V: TRBV12-3/TRBV12-4
J: TRBJ2-1
DNA: TGTGCCAGCAGTTTTCGGCAGGGTGTTGGCGAGCAGTTCTTC
CDR3: CASSFRQGVGEQFF

size: NA
D: NA
V: TRBV10-3
J: TRBJ1-2
DNA: TGTGCCATCAGTGAGTCGGGCCTCCCGGGAGGAGTGTACACCTTC
CDR3: CAISESGLPGGVYTF

size: NA
D: TRBD2
V: TRBV13
J: TRBJ2-7
DNA: TGTGCCAGCAGCTTAGGATTCCGGGGGGGCCGACACGAGCAGTACTTC
CDR3: CASSLGFRGGRHEQYF